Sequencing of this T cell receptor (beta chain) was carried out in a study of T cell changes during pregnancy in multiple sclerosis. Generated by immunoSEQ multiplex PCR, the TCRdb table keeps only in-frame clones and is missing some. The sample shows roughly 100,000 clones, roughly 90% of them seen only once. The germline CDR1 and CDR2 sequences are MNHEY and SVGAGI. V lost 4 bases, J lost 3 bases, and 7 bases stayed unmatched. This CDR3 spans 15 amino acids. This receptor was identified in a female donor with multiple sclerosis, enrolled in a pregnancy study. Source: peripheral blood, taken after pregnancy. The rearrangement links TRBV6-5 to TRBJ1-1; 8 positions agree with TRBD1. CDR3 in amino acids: CASSLTGDEDTEAFF. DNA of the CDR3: TGTGCCAGCAGTTTGACAGGGGATGAGGACACTGAAGCTTTCTTT.